These 7 T cell receptor beta chains came from one sample sequenced in a study of blood T cell repertoires in COVID-19. Produced via immunoSEQ multiplex PCR; TCRdb's table is partial and in-frame only. The sample consists of hundreds of thousands of clones, about nine tenths of them appearing once. The sample was PBMCs or T cells enriched from blood (not recorded which). Receptors originate from a woman aged 60-75 years who had recovered from COVID-19.

The chain joins TRBV5-1 to TRBJ2-1, with a weak D call TRBD1 (5 bases). The CDR3 consists of 15 residues. The germline V gene has CDR1 SGHRS and CDR2 YFSETQ. Trimming pared 2 bases from V and 6 bases from J, leaving 15 bases between. In nucleotides, the CDR3 is TGCGCCAGCAGCTTTGGGGCAGGGAAGTTCAATGAGCAGTTCTTC. Translating it yields CASSFGAGKFNEQFF. The whole variable domain, filled in from reference TRBV5-1 and TRBJ2-1, reads KAGVTQTPRYLIKTRGQQVTLSCSPISGHRSVSWYQQTPGQGLQFLFEYFSETQRNKGNFPGRFSGRQFSNSRSEMNVSTLELGDSALYLCASSFGAGKFNEQFFGPGTRLTVL.

The chain employs TRBV7-8 and TRBJ1-1; TRBD1 matches at 10 bases. This CDR3 region has 15 residues. The germline CDR1 and CDR2 sequences are SGHVS and FQNEAQ. V dropped 5 bases and J dropped 4; count of bases not matched to a gene: 7. The CDR3 DNA sequence: TGTGCCAGCAGCCCCCAGACAGGGGGCGGCACTGAAGCTTTCTTT. It yields the protein CASSPQTGGGTEAFF.

V gene TRBV15 combines with J gene TRBJ1-4, with unresolved D. Trimming stripped 0 bases from V and 0 bases from J, with 11 bases between. The CDR3 length is 17 residues. Per germline, CDR1 LNHNV and CDR2 YYDKDF (reference sequence). The CDR3 reads CATSRDRFRATNEKLFF. In nucleotides, the CDR3 is TGTGCCACCAGCAGAGATCGCTTCCGGGCAACTAATGAAAAACTGTTTTTT.

Here the CDR3 reads CATSDTRENTDTQYF. CDR3 bases: TGTGCCACCAGTGACACGAGGGAGAACACAGATACGCAGTATTTT. This sequence joins TRBV24-1 and TRBJ2-3, with a tentative D call TRBD2 (5 bases). Germline CDR1 and CDR2: KGHDR and SFDVKD. Deletions cut 4 bases from V and 2 bases from J, with 12 bases between. The CDR3 has 15 residues.

With regard to this clone: Other nucleotide sequences from this sample produce the same CDR3. The rearrangement links TRBV6-5 to TRBJ1-5, with 10 positions matching TRBD1. With V trimmed by 6 bases and J by 7 bases, 6 bases remained unmatched. There are 14 residues in the CDR3. CDR1 MNHEY and CDR2 SVGAGI come from the germline V gene. The chain's CDR3 is CASSRDRGGQPQHF. The CDR3 nucleotides are TGTGCCAGCAGCCGGGACAGGGGCGGACAGCCCCAGCATTTT.

The chain carries TRBV11-3 and TRBJ1-6, with 10 bases identical to TRBD1. This CDR3 comprises 20 residues. The V gene's germline CDR1 is SGHNT and CDR2 YENEEA. V trimming: 5 bases; J trimming: 0 bases; junction bases outside the gene matches: 13. This CDR3 is CASSLKAWTGGSSYNSPLHF. The CDR3 nucleotides read TGTGCCAGCAGCCTAAAAGCTTGGACAGGGGGTAGCTCCTATAATTCACCCCTCCACTTT. The entire variable domain, with the rest obtained from reference TRBV11-3 and TRBJ1-6, is as follows: EAGVVQSPRYKIIEKKQPVAFWCNPISGHNTLYWYLQNLGQGPELLIRYENEEAVDDSQLPKDRFSAERLKGVDSTLKIQPAELGDSAVYLCASSLKAWTGGSSYNSPLHFGNGTRLTVT.

J is TRBJ1-5 and V is TRBV5-1; possibly TRBD1 for D (5 bases). With 4 bases removed from V and 5 bases from J, the gap between germline ends came to 16 bases. Germline CDR1 and CDR2: SGHRS and YFSETQ. The length of the CDR3 is 15 residues. CDR3 region: CASSPGILGDQPQHF. The CDR3 nucleotides are TGCGCCAGCAGCCCTGGGATCCTAGGGGATCAGCCCCAGCATTTT.